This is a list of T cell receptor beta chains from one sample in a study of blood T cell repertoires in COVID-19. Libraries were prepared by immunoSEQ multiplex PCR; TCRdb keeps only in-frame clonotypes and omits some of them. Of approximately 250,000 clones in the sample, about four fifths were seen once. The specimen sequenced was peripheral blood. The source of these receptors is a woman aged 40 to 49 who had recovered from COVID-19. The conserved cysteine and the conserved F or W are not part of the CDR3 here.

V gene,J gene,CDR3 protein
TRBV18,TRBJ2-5,ASSPGTSERRQETQY
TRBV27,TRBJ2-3,ASSRGQGTIRGTQY
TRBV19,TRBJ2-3,ASNPLWGLEMDTQY
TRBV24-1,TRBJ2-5,ATSDSPEGETQY
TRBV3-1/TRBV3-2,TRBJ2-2,ASSQGPQNTGELF
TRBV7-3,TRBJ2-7,ASSQNRGPSSEQY
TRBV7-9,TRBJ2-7,ASSLGISTTGEQY
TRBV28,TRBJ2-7,ASSLEEGEQY
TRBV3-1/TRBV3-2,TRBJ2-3,ASSQSGLAQDTQY
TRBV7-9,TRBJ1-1,ASSLAGDRAI
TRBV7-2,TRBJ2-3,ASSFAGGGLTDTQY
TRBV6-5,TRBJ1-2,ASGPGQGTSGYT
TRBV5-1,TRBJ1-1,ASSLAGRGVDTEAF
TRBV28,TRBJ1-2,ASSLTGYYGYT
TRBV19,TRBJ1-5,ASSAGGIGNQPQH
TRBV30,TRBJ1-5,AWSVKGASNQPQH
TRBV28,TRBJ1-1,ASKTGGYTEAF
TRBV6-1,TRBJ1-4,ASSVQRRSTNEKLF
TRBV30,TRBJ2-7,AWSVARDEQY
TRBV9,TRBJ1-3,ASSPEGSPRSDGNTIY
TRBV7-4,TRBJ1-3,ASSFEVRRQGWHTIY
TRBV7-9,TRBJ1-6,ASSPVGGINSPLH
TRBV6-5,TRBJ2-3,ASSNQGVSTDTQY
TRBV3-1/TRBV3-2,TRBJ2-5,ASSHPGGRGGETQY
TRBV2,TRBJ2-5,ASSEVASQETQY
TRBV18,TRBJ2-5,ASSPGTGTQETQY
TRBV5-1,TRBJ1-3,ASSPEGPRNTIY
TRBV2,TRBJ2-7,ASRKEVEQY
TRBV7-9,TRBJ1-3,ASSVLWQGIGTSGNTIY
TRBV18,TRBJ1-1,ASSPSRGENTEAF
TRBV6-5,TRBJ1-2,ASSYNQYYGYT
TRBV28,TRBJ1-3,ASLGQLGRGASSGNTIY
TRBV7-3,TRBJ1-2,ASSLTANYGYT
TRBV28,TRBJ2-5,ASSRQSRPETQY
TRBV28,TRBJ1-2,ASSASLGGFGYGYT
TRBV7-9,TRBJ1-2,ASSSNRVGYT
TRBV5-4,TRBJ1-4,ASSAPGDAQGKLF
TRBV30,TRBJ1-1,ASRTGPSNTEAF
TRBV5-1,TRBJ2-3,ASSLGQDTDTQY
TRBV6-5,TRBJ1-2,ASSYSDKYYGYT
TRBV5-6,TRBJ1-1,ASSETGTHFGVTEAF
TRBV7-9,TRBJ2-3,ASSSDRGPDTQY
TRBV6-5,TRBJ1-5,ASSSQVSNQPQH
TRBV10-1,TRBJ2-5,ASSAAGTETQY
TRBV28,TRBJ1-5,ASSLDVEVRPQH
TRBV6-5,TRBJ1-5,ASTQRGQPQH
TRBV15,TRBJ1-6,ATSIEYNSPLH
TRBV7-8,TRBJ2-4,ASSFPSWEGSKNIQY
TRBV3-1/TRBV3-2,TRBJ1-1,ASSQASGGGTEAF
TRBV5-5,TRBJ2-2,ASSLQGVDTGELF
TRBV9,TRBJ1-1,ASSVNGDTEAF
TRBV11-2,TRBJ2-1,ASSLERRAGEQF